Presented here are 17 T cell receptor delta chains from one specimen sequenced in a study of gamma-delta chains in newborns, infants, children. TCRdb called clones from the reads again using CATT. The data contain around 9,700 delta-chain clones, approximately 22% of them singletons. Sequencing used blood. The receptors were gathered from a child who was a newborn, infant or young child, either healthy, febrile or measles-vaccinated (not recorded which).

This clone was counted between two and nine times. The chain carries TRDV2 and TRDJ1; possibly TRDD1 for D (5 bases). Germline V gene data show CDR1 as GEAIGNYY and CDR2 as EKD. V lost 0 bases and J 2 bases, leaving 18 bases between the germline ends. This CDR3 region has 17 residues. The CDR3 is CACDTVSRNPKTDKLIF. The CDR3 DNA follows: TGTGCCTGTGACACCGTTTCGCGAAATCCAAAAACCGATAAACTCATCTTT.

This clone turned up a few times. V is TRDV2 and J is TRDJ1; 8 bases match TRDD3. The CDR3 has 19 amino acids. V lost 0 bases, J lost 0 bases, and 14 bases stayed unmatched. The germline V gene encodes CDR1 GEAIGNYY and CDR2 EKD. CDR3: CACDTVVLGVPKYTDKLIF. The CDR3 DNA is TGTGCCTGTGACACCGTCGTACTGGGGGTCCCGAAGTACACCGATAAACTCATCTTT.

This clone has just a few counts. The V and J genes are TRDV2 and TRDJ1, with 12 bases fitting TRDD3. CDR1 and CDR2 from the germline V gene are GEAIGNYY and EKD. Trimming removed 2 bases from V and 7 bases from J; junction bases left unmatched: 19. The CDR3 has 19 amino acids. For the CDR3, the DNA is TGTGCCTGTGACATACTTGCTGGGGGATACGATCGGGTAGGCGGTAAACTCATCTTT. It codes for CACDILAGGYDRVGGKLIF.

The table lists this clone with a few counts. At the DNA level, this CDR3 is encoded by other sequences in the same sample as well. V usage is TRDV2 and J usage is TRDJ2; 12 bases map to TRDD3. Losses at the gene ends were 0 bases for V and 2 bases for J; bases not matched to a gene: 15. The V gene's germline CDR1 is GEAIGNYY and CDR2 EKD. This CDR3 region has 21 residues. The DNA for the CDR3 is TGTGCCTGTGACACCGGCGGCCTACTGGGGGATACCCTGTCCTTGACAGCACAACTCTTCTTT. Amino acids: CACDTGGLLGDTLSLTAQLFF.

The chain recombines TRDV2 with TRDJ3; TRDD3 agrees at 10 bases. The V gene's germline CDR1 is GEAIGNYY and CDR2 EKD. The trim removed 0 bases at V and 2 bases at J, leaving 15 bases unmatched. The CDR3 runs to 22 residues. CDR3 bases: TGTGCCTGTGACACCGTGGGGGATACTACGGGCATAGGGACCTGGGACACCCGACAGATGTTTTTC. The encoded protein is CACDTVGDTTGIGTWDTRQMFF.

In this sample, this clone turned up a few times. The chain is built from TRDV2 and TRDJ1, with 9 positions matching TRDD3. The V and J ends lost 3 bases and 2 bases, in that order; junction bases with no gene match: 15. This CDR3 is built from 18 residues. CDR1 and CDR2 (germline): GEAIGNYY, EKD. The CDR3 region is CACDAVLGDRLVTDKLIF. The CDR3 nucleotides read TGTGCCTGTGACGCAGTACTGGGGGACCGCCTTGTAACCGATAAACTCATCTTT.

The CDR3, as DNA: TGTGCTCTTGGGTCACCCGGGTACCGTTACACCGATAAACTCATCTTT. It is translated as CALGSPGYRYTDKLIF. V and J are TRDV1 and TRDJ1; D is unresolved. CDR3 length equals 16 residues. Trimming removed 5 bases at V and 0 bases at J, with 16 bases between. Germline loops: CDR1 TSWWSYY, CDR2 QGS.

This clone appeared a few times. This sequence joins TRDV3 and TRDJ1, with TRDD3 matching over 7 bases. V trimming: 4 bases; J trimming: 3 bases; junction bases outside the gene matches: 26. Germline V gene sequence: CDR1 TVYSNPD, CDR2 GDNSRS (reference sequence). The CDR3 has 19 residues. The CDR3 here is CASEASPRIWGEGADKLIF. The CDR3 nucleotides are TGTGCCTCTGAGGCCTCACCAAGGATCTGGGGGGAAGGGGCCGATAAACTCATCTTT.

This clone turned up a few times. The chain employs TRDV2 and TRDJ1; 11 nucleotides align to TRDD3. The CDR3 is 18 amino acids. CDR1 is GEAIGNYY and CDR2 is EKD in the germline V gene. V dropped 2 bases and J dropped 2; count of bases not matched to a gene: 12. The CDR3 DNA sequence: TGTGCCTGTGACATCCTTACCCCACTGGGGGATAGAACCGATAAACTCATCTTT. Its protein is CACDILTPLGDRTDKLIF.

This clone ranks as medium-sized. The V and J genes are TRDV2 and TRDJ1; TRDD3 agrees at 13 bases. The length of the CDR3 is 18 residues. The germline V gene encodes CDR1 GEAIGNYY and CDR2 EKD. Germline trimming cut 0 bases from V and 0 bases from J; bases unmatched to any gene: 6. The DNA of the CDR3 is TGTGCCTGTGACACCATACTGGGGGATACGTTAAACACCGATAAACTCATCTTT. Translation gives CACDTILGDTLNTDKLIF.

This clone was observed once. This may arise from a read error, as a much more abundant clone is one base away. This chain's CDR3 is CACDTPGTGGTGRFSRDTRQMFF. DNA for the CDR3: TGTGCCTGTGACACCCCAGGTACTGGGGGAACCGGCCGATTTTCCCGGGACACCCGACAGATGTTTTTC. V is TRDV2 and J is TRDJ3, with 9 bases matching TRDD3. This CDR3 region has 23 residues. Unmatched junction bases numbered 22, after V lost 0 bases and J lost 5 bases. Per the germline V gene, CDR1 is GEAIGNYY and CDR2 is EKD.

The V call is TRDV2, the J call TRDJ3, with 8 positions matching TRDD3. Germline-derived CDR1 and CDR2 are GEAIGNYY and EKD. This CDR3 is 22 amino acids long. V dropped 0 bases and J dropped 2; count of bases not matched to a gene: 17. CDR3 bases: TGTGCCTGTGACACCGTGCGTACTGGGGGTCCGATTCGCCCCTGGGACACCCGACAGATGTTTTTC. It translates to CACDTVRTGGPIRPWDTRQMFF.

This clone is labeled as medium-sized. This rearrangement joins TRDV2 to TRDJ1; 12 bases line up with TRDD3. CDR3 length: 18 amino acids. Germline CDR1 and CDR2: GEAIGNYY and EKD. V dropped 0 bases and J dropped 7; count of bases not matched to a gene: 14. The CDR3 region is CACDTVPLGDTPVVKLIF. For the CDR3, the DNA is TGTGCCTGTGACACCGTGCCGCTGGGGGATACGCCCGTGGTTAAACTCATCTTT.

This clone occurred a few times. This likely stems from a read error, as it lies one base from a far larger clone. Other DNA sequences in this sample translate to the same CDR3. The V and J genes are TRDV2 and TRDJ2; TRDD3 might be the D (6 bases). Germline V gene lookup returns CDR1 GEAIGNYY and CDR2 EKD. The V and J ends lost 4 bases and 3 bases respectively, with 38 bases between them. The CDR3 runs 23 residues. The CDR3 sequence is CACDPLPTAAGDDTPTMTAQLFF. The CDR3 DNA reads TGTGCCTGTGATCCGCTCCCTACGGCTGCTGGGGACGACACGCCGACGATGACAGCACAACTCTTCTTT.

On this clone: The junction does not match germline at one end; this may be a read error. The V call is TRDV2, the J call TRDJ1, with 8 bases fitting TRDD3. The CDR3 extends over 18 amino acids. Per the germline V gene, CDR1 is GEAIGNYY and CDR2 is EKD. The CDR3 is CACDTVWGTDTYTDKPIF. The CDR3 DNA is TGTGCCTGTGACACCGTCTGGGGGACCGACACGTACACCGATAAACCCATCTTT.

This clone was counted a few times. Other DNA sequences from this sample encode an identical CDR3 as well. The J gene is TRDJ1, the V gene TRDV3, with 12 positions matching TRDD3. The CDR3 is made up of 20 amino acids. Germline V gene data show CDR1 as TVYSNPD and CDR2 as GDNSRS (reference sequence). CDR3 sequence (DNA): TGTGCAGTTAGGATACGTTTCGGGTACTGGGGGATACCGTACACCGATAAACTCATCTTT. The encoded protein is CAVRIRFGYWGIPYTDKLIF.

This rearrangement joins TRDV2 to TRDJ1, with 9 bases matching TRDD3. The CDR3 sequence is 20 residues long. J gave up 1 base and V 3 bases, and 20 bases lay outside the gene matches. The V gene's germline CDR1 is GEAIGNYY and CDR2 EKD. In DNA form, the CDR3 reads TGTGCCTGTGACTCATTGGGGCTACGGGTGGGGGATAAGGTCACCGATAAACTCATCTTT. Amino acid sequence: CACDSLGLRVGDKVTDKLIF.